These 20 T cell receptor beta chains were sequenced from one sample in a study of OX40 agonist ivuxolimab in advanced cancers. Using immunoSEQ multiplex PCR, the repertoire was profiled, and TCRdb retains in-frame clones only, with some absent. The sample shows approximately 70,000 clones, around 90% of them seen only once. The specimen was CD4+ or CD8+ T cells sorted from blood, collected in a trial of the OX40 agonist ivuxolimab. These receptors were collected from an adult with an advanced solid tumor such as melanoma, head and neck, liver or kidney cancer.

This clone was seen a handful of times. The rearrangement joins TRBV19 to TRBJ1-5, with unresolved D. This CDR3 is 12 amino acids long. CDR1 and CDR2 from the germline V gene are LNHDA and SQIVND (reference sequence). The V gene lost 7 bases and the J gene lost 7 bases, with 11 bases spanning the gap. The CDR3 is CASNTVPQPQHF. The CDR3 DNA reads TGTGCCAGTAACACCGTCCCACAGCCCCAGCATTTT. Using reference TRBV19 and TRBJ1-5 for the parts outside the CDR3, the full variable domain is DGGITQSPKYLFRKEGQNVTLSCEQNLNHDAMYWYRQDPGQGLRLIYYSQIVNDFQKGDIAEGYSVSREKKESFPLTVTSAQKNPTAFYLCASNTVPQPQHFGDGTRLSIL.

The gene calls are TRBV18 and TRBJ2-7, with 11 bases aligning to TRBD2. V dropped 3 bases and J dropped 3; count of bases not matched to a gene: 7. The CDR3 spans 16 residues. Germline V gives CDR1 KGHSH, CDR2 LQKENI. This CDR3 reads CASSPFTGTSGYEQYF. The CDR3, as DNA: TGTGCCAGCTCACCTTTCACCGGGACTAGCGGCTACGAGCAGTACTTC.

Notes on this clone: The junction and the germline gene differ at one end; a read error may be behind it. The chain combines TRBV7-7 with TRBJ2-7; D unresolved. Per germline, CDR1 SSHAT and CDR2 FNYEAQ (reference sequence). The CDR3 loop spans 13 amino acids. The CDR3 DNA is TGTGCTAGCAGCGTGGGATCCTCCTACGAGCAGTACTTC. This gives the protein CASSVGSSYEQYF.

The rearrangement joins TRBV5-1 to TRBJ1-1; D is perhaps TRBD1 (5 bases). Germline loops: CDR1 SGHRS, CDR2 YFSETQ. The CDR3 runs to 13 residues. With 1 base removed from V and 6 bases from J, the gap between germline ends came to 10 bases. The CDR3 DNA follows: TGCGCCAGCAGCTTGCAGGGAAATTCTGAAGCTTTCTTT. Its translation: CASSLQGNSEAFF.

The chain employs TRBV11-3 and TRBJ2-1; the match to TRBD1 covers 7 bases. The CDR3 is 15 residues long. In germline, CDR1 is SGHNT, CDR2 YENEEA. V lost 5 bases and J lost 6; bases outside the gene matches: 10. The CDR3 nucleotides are TGTGCCAGCAGCATACGACAGGGCGCGACCAATGAGCAGTTCTTC. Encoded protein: CASSIRQGATNEQFF.

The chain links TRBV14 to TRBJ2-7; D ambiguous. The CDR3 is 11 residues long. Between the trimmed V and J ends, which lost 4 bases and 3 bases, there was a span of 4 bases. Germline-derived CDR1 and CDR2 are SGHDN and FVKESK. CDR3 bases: TGTGCCAGCAGCCTGAACTACGAGCAGTACTTC. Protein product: CASSLNYEQYF.

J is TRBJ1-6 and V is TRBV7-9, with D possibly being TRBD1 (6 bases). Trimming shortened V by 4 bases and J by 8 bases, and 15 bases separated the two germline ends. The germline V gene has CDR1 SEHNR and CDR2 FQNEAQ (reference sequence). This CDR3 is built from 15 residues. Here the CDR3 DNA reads TGTGCCAGCAGCTCCCGACAGGCAGCGGATTCACCCCTCCACTTT. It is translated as CASSSRQAADSPLHF.

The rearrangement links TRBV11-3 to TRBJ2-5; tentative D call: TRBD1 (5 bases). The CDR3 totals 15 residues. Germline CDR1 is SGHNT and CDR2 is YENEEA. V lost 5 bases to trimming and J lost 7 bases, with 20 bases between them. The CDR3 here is CASSPSNTGYGTQYF. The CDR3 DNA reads TGTGCCAGCAGCCCAAGTAATACAGGATACGGGACCCAGTACTTC.

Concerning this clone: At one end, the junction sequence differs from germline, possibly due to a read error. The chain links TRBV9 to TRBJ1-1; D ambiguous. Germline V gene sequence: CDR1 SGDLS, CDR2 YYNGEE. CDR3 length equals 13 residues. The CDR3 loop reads CASGVSPNTEAFF. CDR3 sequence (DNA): TGTGCCAGCGGCGTATCCCCGAACACTGAAGCTTTCTTT.

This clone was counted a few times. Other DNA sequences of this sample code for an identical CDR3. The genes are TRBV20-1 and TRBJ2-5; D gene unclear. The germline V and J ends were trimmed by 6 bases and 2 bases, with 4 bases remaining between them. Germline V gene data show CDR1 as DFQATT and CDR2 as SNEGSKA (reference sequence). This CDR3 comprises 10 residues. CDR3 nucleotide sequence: TGCAGTGCGAGGCAAGAGACCCAGTACTTC. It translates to CSARQETQYF.

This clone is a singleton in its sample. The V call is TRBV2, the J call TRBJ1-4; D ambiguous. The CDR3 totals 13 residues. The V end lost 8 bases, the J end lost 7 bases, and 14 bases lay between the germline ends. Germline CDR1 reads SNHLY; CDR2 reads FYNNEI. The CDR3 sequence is CASGGVGSEKLFF. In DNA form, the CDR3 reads TGTGCCAGCGGTGGGGTTGGAAGTGAAAAACTGTTTTTT.

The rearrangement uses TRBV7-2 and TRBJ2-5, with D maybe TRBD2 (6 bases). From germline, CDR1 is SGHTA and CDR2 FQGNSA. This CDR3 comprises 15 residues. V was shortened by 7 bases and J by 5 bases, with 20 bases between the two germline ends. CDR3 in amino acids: CASTRGAGSGETQYF. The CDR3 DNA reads TGTGCCAGCACCCGCGGGGCGGGGAGTGGTGAGACCCAGTACTTC.

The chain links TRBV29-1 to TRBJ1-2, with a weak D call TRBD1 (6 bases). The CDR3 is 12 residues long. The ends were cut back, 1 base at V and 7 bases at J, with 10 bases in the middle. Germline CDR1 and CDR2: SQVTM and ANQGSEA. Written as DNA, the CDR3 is TGCAGCGTTGAAGGGGGGCGCGGTGGCTACACCTTC. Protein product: CSVEGGRGGYTF.

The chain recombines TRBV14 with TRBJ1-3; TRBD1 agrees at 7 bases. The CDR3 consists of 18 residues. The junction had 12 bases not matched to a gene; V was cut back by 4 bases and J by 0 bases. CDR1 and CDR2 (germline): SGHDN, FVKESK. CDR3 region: CASSPGGSTGYSGNTIYF. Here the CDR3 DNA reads TGTGCCAGCAGCCCAGGGGGGTCGACAGGGTACTCTGGAAACACCATATATTTT.

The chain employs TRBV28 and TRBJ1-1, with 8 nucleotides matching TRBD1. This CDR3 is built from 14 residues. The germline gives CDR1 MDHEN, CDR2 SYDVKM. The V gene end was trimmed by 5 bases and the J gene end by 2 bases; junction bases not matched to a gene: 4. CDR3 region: CASSTQGGNTEAFF. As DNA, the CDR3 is TGTGCCAGCAGTACACAGGGGGGAAACACTGAAGCTTTCTTT.

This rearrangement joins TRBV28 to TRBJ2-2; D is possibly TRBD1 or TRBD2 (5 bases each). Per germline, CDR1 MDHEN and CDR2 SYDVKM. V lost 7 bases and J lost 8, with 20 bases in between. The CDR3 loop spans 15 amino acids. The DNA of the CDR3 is TGTGCCAGCATGCAGGGACCCCGTCGGAGGGGGGAGCTGTTTTTT. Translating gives CASMQGPRRRGELFF.

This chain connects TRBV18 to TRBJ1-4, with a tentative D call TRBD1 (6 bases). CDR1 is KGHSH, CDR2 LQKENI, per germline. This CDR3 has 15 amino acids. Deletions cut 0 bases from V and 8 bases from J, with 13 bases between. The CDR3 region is CASSPPRQAGEKLFF. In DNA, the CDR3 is TGTGCCAGCTCACCACCGCGACAGGCGGGGGAAAAACTGTTTTTT.

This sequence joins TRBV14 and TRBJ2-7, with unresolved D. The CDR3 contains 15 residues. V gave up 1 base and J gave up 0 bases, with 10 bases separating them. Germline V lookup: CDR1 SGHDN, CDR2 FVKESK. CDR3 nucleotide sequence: TGTGCCAGCAGCCAAGCCCCACTGAGCTCCTACGAGCAGTACTTC. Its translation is CASSQAPLSSYEQYF.

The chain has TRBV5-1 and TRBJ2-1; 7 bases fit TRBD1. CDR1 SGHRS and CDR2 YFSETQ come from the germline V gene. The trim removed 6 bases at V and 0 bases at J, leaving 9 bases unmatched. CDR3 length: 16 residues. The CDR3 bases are TGCGCCAGCACCCCACAGGGGATGAGCTCCTACAATGAGCAGTTCTTC. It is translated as CASTPQGMSSYNEQFF.

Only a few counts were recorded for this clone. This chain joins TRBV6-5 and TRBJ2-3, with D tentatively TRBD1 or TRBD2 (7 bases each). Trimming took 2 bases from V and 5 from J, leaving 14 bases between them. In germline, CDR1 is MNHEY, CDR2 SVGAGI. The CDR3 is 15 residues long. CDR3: CASSYIRGGKDTQYF. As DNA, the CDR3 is TGTGCCAGCAGTTACATCAGGGGGGGTAAAGATACGCAGTATTTT.